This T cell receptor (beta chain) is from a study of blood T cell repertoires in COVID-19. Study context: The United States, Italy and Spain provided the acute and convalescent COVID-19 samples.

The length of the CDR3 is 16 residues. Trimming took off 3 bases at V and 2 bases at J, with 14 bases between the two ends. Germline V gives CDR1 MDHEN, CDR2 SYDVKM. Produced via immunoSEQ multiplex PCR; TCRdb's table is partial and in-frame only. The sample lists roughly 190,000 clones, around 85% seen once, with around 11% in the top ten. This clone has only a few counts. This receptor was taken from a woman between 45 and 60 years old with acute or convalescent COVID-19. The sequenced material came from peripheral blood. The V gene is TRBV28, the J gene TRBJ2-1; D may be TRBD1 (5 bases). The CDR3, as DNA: TGTGCCAGCAGTTTCGGTCGTCAGGGCACCTACAATGAGCAGTTCTTC. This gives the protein CASSFGRQGTYNEQFF.